These 6 T cell receptor beta chains share one sample of origin, sequenced in a study of beta chain features in type 1 diabetes. Expressed TCRB transcripts were sequenced because the isolated RNA had all been reverse transcribed beforehand. Sequenced by immunoSEQ multiplex PCR; TCRdb stores in-frame clones only, minus some. The sample yields under 450,000 clones, approximately 15% seen once. Sample: naive CD4+ T cells from blood. All receptors derive from a young man in good health.

This clone has only a few counts. The CDR3 here is CASSPLGFGEQYF. CDR3 coding DNA: TGTGCCAGCTCACCTCTGGGCTTTGGCGAGCAGTACTTC. V and J are TRBV18 and TRBJ2-7; D is unclear. The CDR3 consists of 13 residues. Trimming took off 3 bases at V and 6 bases at J, with 12 bases between the two ends. Germline loops: CDR1 KGHSH, CDR2 LQKENI.

This sequence joins TRBV7-2 and TRBJ2-3; D possibly corresponds to TRBD1 (5 bases). Between the trimmed V and J ends, which lost 5 bases and 9 bases, there was a span of 12 bases. The CDR3 has 12 residues. The V gene's germline CDR1 is SGHTA and CDR2 FQGNSA. The CDR3 spells CASSPLQDTQYF. CDR3 sequence (DNA): TGTGCCAGCAGCCCACTACAGGACACGCAGTATTTT.

CDR3 residues: CASSSRQARGDIQYF. In DNA, the CDR3 is TGTGCCAGCAGTAGTAGACAGGCCAGGGGAGACATTCAGTACTTC. This chain links TRBV6-1 with TRBJ2-4, with TRBD1 as a possible D gene (6 bases). Germline assignment: CDR1 MNHNS and CDR2 SASEGT. The V gene lost 5 bases and the J gene lost 8 bases, with 19 bases spanning the gap. The CDR3 covers 15 residues.

The V and J genes are TRBV30 and TRBJ1-6; the D is unclear. CDR3 length equals 11 residues. Trimming pared 0 bases from V and 10 bases from J, leaving 4 bases between. Germline assignment: CDR1 GTSNPN and CDR2 SVGIG (reference sequence). DNA of the CDR3: TGTGCCTGGAGTGTACGCTCACCCCTCCACTTT. It codes for CAWSVRSPLHF.

The CDR3 here is CASSYSRASGEQYF. The CDR3 DNA reads TGTGCCAGCAGTTACTCGAGGGCGTCCGGCGAGCAGTACTTC. The rearrangement joins TRBV6-5 to TRBJ2-7, with D tentatively TRBD2 (5 bases). Germline CDR1 reads MNHEY; CDR2 reads SVGAGI. The CDR3 sequence is 14 residues long. Trimming shortened V by 0 bases and J by 6 bases, and 12 bases separated the two germline ends.

The sample holds a few counts of this clone. This chain connects TRBV29-1 to TRBJ2-7; 11 bases are shared with TRBD2. The CDR3 is 18 amino acids. The germline V gene encodes CDR1 SQVTM and CDR2 ANQGSEA. J was trimmed by 8 bases and V by 0 bases; bases with no gene match: 18. CDR3 in DNA: TGCAGCGTTGAAGACCCCCTAGCGGGGGGACTTCTACGAGCTAAGCAGTACTTC. Translating it yields CSVEDPLAGGLLRAKQYF.